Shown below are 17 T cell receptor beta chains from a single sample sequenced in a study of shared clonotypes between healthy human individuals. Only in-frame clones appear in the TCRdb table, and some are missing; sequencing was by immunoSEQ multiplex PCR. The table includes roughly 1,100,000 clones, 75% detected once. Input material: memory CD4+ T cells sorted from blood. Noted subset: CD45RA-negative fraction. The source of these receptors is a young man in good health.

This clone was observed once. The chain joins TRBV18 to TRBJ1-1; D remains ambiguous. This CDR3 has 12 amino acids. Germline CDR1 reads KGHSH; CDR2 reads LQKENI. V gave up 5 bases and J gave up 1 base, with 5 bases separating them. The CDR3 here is CASSEGNTEAFF. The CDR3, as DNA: TGTGCCAGCTCAGAGGGGAACACTGAAGCTTTCTTT.

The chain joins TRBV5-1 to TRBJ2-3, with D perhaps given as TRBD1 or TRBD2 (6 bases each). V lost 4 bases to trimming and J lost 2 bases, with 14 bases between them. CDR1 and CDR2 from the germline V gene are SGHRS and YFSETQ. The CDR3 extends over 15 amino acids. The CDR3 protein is CASSLIGGLTDTQYF. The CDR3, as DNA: TGCGCCAGCAGCCTCATCGGGGGCCTCACAGATACGCAGTATTTT.

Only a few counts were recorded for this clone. The CDR3: CASSLGNSPEAFF. As DNA, the CDR3 is TGTGCCAGCAGCTTAGGGAACAGCCCTGAAGCTTTCTTT. The V call is TRBV7-2, the J call TRBJ1-1, with D uncertain. Looked up from germline, CDR1 is SGHTA and CDR2 is FQGNSA. The CDR3 consists of 13 residues. Trimming removed 1 base at V and 6 bases at J, with 9 bases between.

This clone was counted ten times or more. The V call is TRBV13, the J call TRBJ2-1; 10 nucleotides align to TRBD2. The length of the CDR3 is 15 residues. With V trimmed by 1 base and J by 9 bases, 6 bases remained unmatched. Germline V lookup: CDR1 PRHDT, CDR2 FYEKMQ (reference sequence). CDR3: CASSLELAGRGEQFF. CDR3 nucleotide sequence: TGTGCCAGCAGCTTAGAACTAGCGGGAAGGGGTGAGCAGTTCTTC.

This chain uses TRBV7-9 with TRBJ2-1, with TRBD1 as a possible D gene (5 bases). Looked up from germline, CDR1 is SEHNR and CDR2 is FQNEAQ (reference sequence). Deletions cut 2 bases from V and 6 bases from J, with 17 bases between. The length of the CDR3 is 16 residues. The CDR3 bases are TGTGCCAGCAGCTTAAATTACGGGCAGGGCGGCAATGAGCAGTTCTTC. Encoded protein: CASSLNYGQGGNEQFF.

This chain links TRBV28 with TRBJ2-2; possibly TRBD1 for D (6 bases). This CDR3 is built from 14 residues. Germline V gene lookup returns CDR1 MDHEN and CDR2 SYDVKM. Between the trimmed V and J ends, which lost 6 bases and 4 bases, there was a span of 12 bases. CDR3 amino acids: CASRTGSPTGELFF. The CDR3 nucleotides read TGTGCCAGCAGAACAGGGTCCCCCACCGGGGAGCTGTTTTTT.

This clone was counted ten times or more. The CDR3 bases are TGTGCCTGGAGTGTGGGGACAGGCACCAATGAAAAACTGTTTTTT. Its translation: CAWSVGTGTNEKLFF. The V and J genes are TRBV30 and TRBJ1-4; 8 positions agree with TRBD1. CDR1 and CDR2 (germline): GTSNPN, SVGIG (reference sequence). This CDR3 region has 15 residues. Trimming took 0 bases from V and 5 from J; bases not matched to a gene: 5. The full variable domain, completed using reference TRBV30 and TRBJ1-4, is SQTIHQWPATLVQPVGSPLSLECTVEGTSNPNLYWYRQAAGRGLQLLFYSVGIGQISSEVPQNLSASRPQDRQFILSSKKLLLSDSGFYLCAWSVGTGTNEKLFFGSGTQLSVL.

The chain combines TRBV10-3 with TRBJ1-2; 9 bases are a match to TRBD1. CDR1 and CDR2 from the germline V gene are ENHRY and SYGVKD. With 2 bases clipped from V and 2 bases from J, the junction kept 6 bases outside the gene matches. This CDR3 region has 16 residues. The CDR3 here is CAISEGTGSPNYGYTF. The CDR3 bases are TGTGCCATCAGTGAGGGGACAGGGAGTCCAAACTATGGCTACACCTTC.

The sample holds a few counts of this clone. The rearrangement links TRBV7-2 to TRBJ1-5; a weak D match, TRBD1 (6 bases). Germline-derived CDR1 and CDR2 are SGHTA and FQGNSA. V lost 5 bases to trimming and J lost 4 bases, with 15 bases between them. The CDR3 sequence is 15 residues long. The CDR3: CASSRTWQGNQPQHF. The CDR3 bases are TGTGCCAGCAGCCGCACCTGGCAGGGGAATCAGCCCCAGCATTTT.

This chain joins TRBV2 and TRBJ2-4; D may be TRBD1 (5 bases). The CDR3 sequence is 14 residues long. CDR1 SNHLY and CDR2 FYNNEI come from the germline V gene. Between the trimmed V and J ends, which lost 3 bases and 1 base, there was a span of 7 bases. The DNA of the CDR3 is TGTGCCAGCAGTGACAGGGCGGCCAAAAACATTCAGTACTTC. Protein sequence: CASSDRAAKNIQYF.

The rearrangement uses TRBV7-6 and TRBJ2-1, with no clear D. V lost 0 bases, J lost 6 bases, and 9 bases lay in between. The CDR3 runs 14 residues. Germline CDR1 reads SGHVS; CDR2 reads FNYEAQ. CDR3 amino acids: CASSLARASNEQFF. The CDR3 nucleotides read TGTGCCAGCAGCTTAGCGCGAGCGTCCAATGAGCAGTTCTTC.

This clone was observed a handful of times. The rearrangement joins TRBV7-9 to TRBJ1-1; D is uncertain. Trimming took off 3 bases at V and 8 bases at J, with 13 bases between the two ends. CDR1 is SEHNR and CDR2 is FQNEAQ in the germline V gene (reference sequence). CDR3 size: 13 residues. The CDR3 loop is CASSFRERAEAFF. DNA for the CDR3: TGTGCCAGCAGCTTCCGGGAGAGGGCCGAAGCTTTCTTT.

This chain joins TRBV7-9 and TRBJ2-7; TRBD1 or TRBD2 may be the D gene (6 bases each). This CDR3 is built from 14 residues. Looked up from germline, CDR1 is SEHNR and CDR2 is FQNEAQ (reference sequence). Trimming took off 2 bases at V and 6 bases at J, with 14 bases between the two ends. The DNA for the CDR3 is TGTGCCAGCAGCTTAACACTACAGGGAGGCGAGCAGTACTTC. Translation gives CASSLTLQGGEQYF.

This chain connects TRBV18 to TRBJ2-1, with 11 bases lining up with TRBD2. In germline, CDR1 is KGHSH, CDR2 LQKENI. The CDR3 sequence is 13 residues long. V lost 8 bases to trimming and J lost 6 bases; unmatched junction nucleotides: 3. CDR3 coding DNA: TGTGCCAGCCTTAGCGGGGGGGCCAATGAGCAGTTCTTC. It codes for CASLSGGANEQFF.

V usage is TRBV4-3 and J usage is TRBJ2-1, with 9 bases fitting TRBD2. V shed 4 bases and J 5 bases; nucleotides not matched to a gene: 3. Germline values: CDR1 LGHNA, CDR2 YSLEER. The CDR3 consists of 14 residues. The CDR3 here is CASSLIAGDNEQFF. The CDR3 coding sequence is TGCGCCAGCAGCCTGATAGCGGGGGACAATGAGCAGTTCTTC.

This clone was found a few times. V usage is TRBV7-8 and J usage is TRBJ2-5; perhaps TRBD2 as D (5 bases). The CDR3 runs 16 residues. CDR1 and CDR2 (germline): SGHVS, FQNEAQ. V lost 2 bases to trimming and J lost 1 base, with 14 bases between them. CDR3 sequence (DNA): TGTGCCAGCAGCTTACTGGGAACACGGGGCCAAGAGACCCAGTACTTC. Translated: CASSLLGTRGQETQYF.

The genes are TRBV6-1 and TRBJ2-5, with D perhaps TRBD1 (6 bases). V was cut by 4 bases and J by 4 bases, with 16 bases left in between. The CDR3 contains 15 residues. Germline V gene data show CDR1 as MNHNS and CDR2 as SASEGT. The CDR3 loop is CASSVPGVGGETQYF. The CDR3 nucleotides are TGTGCCAGCAGTGTACCAGGGGTTGGAGGAGAGACCCAGTACTTC.